This TCR beta chain was obtained from a study of OX40 agonist ivuxolimab in advanced cancers. Study observations and caveats: The CD4+ and CD8+ T cells in the blood had expanded clonally by week 6 at 0.1 to 3.0 mg/kg.

V was shortened by 3 bases and J by 0 bases, with 12 bases between the two germline ends. The CDR3 contains 15 residues. CDR1 and CDR2 from the germline V gene are LNHDA and SQIVND (reference sequence). As to this clone: Its cognate antigen is unknown.

Profiling relied on immunoSEQ multiplex PCR, and the TCRdb table lists in-frame clones only, not all of them. The sample includes some 100,000 clones, around 93% of them seen just once. This specimen was CD4+ or CD8+ T cells sorted from blood, taken in a trial of the OX40 agonist ivuxolimab. This clonotype was sampled from an adult with an advanced solid tumor such as melanoma, head and neck, liver or kidney cancer. The chain links TRBV19 to TRBJ2-7; D is perhaps TRBD2 (6 bases). The CDR3 DNA reads as TGTGCCAGTAGTATCCCAGGAGCGGGCTCCTACGAGCAGTACTTC. Translated: CASSIPGAGSYEQYF.